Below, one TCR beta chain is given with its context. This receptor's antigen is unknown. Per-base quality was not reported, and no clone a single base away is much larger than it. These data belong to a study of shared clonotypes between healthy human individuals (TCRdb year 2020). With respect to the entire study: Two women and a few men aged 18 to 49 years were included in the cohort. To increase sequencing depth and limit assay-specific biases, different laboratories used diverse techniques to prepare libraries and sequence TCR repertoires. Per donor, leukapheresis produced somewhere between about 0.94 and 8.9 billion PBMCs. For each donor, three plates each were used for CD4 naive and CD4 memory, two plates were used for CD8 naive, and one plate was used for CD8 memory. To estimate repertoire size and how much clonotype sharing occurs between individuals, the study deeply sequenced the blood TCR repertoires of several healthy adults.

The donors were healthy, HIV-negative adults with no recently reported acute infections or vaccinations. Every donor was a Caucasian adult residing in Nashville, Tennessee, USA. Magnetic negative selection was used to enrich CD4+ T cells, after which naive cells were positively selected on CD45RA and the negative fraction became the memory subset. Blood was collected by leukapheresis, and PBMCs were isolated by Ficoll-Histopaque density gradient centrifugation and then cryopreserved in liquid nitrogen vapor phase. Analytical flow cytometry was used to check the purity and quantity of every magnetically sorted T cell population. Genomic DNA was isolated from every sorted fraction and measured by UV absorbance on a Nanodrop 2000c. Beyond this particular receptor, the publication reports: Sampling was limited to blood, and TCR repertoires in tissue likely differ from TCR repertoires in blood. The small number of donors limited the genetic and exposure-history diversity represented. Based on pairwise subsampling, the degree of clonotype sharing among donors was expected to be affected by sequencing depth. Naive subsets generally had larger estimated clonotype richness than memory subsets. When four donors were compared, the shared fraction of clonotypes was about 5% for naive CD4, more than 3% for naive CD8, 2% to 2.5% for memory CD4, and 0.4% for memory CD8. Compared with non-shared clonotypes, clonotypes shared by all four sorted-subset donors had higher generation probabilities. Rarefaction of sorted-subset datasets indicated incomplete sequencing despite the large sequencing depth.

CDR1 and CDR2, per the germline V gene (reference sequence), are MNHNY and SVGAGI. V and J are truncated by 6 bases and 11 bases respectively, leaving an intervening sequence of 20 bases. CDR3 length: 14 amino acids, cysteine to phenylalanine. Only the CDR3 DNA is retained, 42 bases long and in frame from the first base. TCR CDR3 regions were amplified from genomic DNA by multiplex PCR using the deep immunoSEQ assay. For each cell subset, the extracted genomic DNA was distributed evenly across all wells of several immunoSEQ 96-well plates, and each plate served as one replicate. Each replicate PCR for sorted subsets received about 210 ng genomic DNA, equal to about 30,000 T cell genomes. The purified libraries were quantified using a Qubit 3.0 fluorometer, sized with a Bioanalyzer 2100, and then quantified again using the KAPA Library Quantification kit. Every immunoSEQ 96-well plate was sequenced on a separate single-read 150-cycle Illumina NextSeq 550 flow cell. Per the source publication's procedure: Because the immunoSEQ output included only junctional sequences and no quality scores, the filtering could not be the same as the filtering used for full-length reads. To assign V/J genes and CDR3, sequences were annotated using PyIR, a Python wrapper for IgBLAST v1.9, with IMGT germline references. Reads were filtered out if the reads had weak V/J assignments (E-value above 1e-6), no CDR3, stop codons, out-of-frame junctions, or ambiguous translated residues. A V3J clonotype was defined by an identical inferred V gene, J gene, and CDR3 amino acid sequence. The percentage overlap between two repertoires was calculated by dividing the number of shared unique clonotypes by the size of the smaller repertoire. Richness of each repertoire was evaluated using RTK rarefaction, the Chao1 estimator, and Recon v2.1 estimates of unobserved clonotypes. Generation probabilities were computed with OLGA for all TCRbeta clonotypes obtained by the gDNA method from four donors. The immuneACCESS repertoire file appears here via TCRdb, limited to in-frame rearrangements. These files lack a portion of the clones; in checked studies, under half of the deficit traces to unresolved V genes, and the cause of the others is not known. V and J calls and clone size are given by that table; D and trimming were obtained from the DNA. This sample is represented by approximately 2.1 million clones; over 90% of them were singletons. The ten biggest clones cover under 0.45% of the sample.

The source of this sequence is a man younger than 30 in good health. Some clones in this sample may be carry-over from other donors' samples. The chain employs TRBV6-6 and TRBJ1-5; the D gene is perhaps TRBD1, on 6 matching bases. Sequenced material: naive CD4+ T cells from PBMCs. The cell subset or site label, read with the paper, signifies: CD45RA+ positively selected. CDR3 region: CASREQGLLTTQHF. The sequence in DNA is TGTGCCAGCAGGGAACAGGGTTTACTCACCACCCAGCATTTT.